These 3 T cell receptor beta chains came from one sample sequenced in a study of blood T cell repertoires in COVID-19. The data were produced by immunoSEQ multiplex PCR, yet TCRdb's version contains in-frame clones alone and is incomplete. The sample lists roughly 81,000 clones, about nine tenths occurring once. The specimen was peripheral blood. Receptor source: a woman in her fifties or sixties in a cohort sampled during active COVID-19.

This clone was picked up a small number of times. The V call is TRBV2, the J call TRBJ1-2; D is unclear. Germline CDR1 SNHLY, CDR2 FYNNEI. Trimming took off 4 bases at V and 5 bases at J, with 14 bases between the two ends. This CDR3 contains 14 residues. The CDR3: CASSAFSQKYGYTF. Written as DNA, the CDR3 is TGTGCCAGCAGTGCCTTCTCACAGAAATATGGCTACACCTTC.

V usage is TRBV29-1 and J usage is TRBJ1-2; D uncertain. The CDR3 runs 11 residues. The germline V gene encodes CDR1 SQVTM and CDR2 ANQGSEA. Trimming removed 2 bases from V and 7 bases from J, with 8 bases in between. CDR3 sequence reads: CSVELSGGYTF. The CDR3 region has the DNA TGCAGCGTTGAACTGAGTGGTGGCTACACCTTC.

This clone was seen more than once but under ten times. The V call is TRBV4-1, the J call TRBJ2-3; 14 bases map to TRBD2. CDR1 MGHRA and CDR2 YSYEKL come from the germline V gene. Germline trimming cut 1 base from V and 2 bases from J; bases unmatched to any gene: 2. This CDR3 comprises 17 residues. In DNA form, the CDR3 reads TGCGCCAGCAGCCAAGGGACTAGCGGGGGGTTCACAGATACGCAGTATTTT. Amino acids: CASSQGTSGGFTDTQYF.